This T cell receptor beta chain was sequenced for a study of cytomegalovirus exposure and HLA in healthy donors. Study details: In an early release, HLA-typed donors contributed 77 million or so unique TCR sequences.

A word on this clone: Antigen: not known.

The CDR3 runs 14 residues. Trimming shortened V by 4 bases and J by 0 bases, and 10 bases separated the two germline ends. Germline V CDR1 and CDR2: GTSNPN, SVGIG (reference sequence). The PCR ran on 60 Vbeta and 13 Jbeta primers. Clones were sequenced by immunoSEQ multiplex PCR, and TCRdb holds only the in-frame ones, with some missing. The table includes 100,000 to 150,000 clones, 83% detected once. Study-wide results and caveats: Later on, an analysis showed TCR association rates differing by HLA locus, with DRB1 the most and HLA-C the fewest. The authors later found HLA-associated TCR beta chains more clonally expanded than equally common others. Cytomegalovirus status was reportedly diagnosed by the classifier with high sensitivity and specificity.

The rearrangement uses TRBV30 and TRBJ1-3, with D unresolved. Sequenced input: PBMCs. The TCR originated in a man aged 18 to 29 in good health and CMV-seropositive. CDR3 DNA sequence: TGTGCCTGGACCACCGACTTCTCTGGAAACACCATATATTTT. This codes for CAWTTDFSGNTIYF.